The rows below give T cell receptor beta chains drawn from one sample of a study of tumour-infiltrating T cells in Burkitt lymphoma. Sequencing was performed with immunoSEQ multiplex PCR; in TCRdb, only in-frame clones are kept and a portion is missing. Among about 7,100 clones, 65% to 85% were seen once, and the ten largest hold 35% to 45%. Sequencing was done on a sample of tumor tissue. The receptors stem from a human donor with diffuse large B-cell lymphoma. The CDR3 runs from the conserved cysteine through the conserved F or W. The D gene is left open where the match is weak. A clone size is listed for some rows: how often the clone was seen (once, few, many), or a class if it is expanded.

v_gene: TRBV6-5
abundance: few
j_gene: TRBJ1-1
d_gene: TRBD1
CDR3nt: TGTGCCAGCAGTTACCTGGGGACAGTGAACACTGAAGCTTTCTTT
CDR3aa: CASSYLGTVNTEAFF

v_gene: TRBV7-9
abundance: NA
j_gene: TRBJ2-3
d_gene: TRBD1
CDR3nt: TGTGCCAGCAGCTTGGGGACAGGGTATTCAGATACGCAGTATTTT
CDR3aa: CASSLGTGYSDTQYF

v_gene: TRBV5-8
abundance: NA
j_gene: TRBJ2-7
d_gene: NA
CDR3nt: TGTGCCAGCAGCTTGTTTGGGGCAGGGGCGTTCTACGAGCAGTACTTC
CDR3aa: CASSLFGAGAFYEQYF

v_gene: TRBV6-5
abundance: NA
j_gene: TRBJ2-5
d_gene: NA
CDR3nt: TGTGCCAGCAGTAGACAGTTAAACCAAGAGACCCAGTACTTC
CDR3aa: CASSRQLNQETQYF

v_gene: TRBV5-1
abundance: NA
j_gene: TRBJ1-2
d_gene: TRBD1
CDR3nt: TGTGCCAGCAGCGAACAGGGGAACTATGGCTACACCTTC
CDR3aa: CASSEQGNYGYTF

v_gene: TRBV14
abundance: NA
j_gene: TRBJ2-7
d_gene: NA
CDR3nt: TGTGCCAGCAGCCGTGGCAGCTCCTACGAGCAGTACTTC
CDR3aa: CASSRGSSYEQYF

v_gene: TRBV5-6
abundance: NA
j_gene: TRBJ1-2
d_gene: TRBD1
CDR3nt: TGTGCCAGCAGCTTCCCGGGACAGGGAAGTCGCACCTTC
CDR3aa: CASSFPGQGSRTF

v_gene: TRBV29-1
abundance: NA
j_gene: TRBJ1-1
d_gene: TRBD1
CDR3nt: TGCAGCGCATTTGACAGGGGGCAGTTGAACACTGAAGCTTTCTTT
CDR3aa: CSAFDRGQLNTEAFF

v_gene: TRBV7-9
abundance: NA
j_gene: TRBJ1-3
d_gene: TRBD1
CDR3nt: TGTGCCAGCATCGACAGGGCTGGAAACACCATATATTTT
CDR3aa: CASIDRAGNTIYF

v_gene: TRBV14
abundance: NA
j_gene: TRBJ2-7
d_gene: NA
CDR3nt: TGTGCCAGCAGCCAAGATCTTGGGGGGTCGCCTAAGCAGTACTTC
CDR3aa: CASSQDLGGSPKQYF

v_gene: TRBV7-9
abundance: medium-sized
j_gene: TRBJ1-6
d_gene: TRBD1
CDR3nt: TGTGCCAGCAGCCCACGACCGGGACAGGGTCCCCTGGCTTCACCCCTCCACTTT
CDR3aa: CASSPRPGQGPLASPLHF

v_gene: TRBV2
abundance: NA
j_gene: TRBJ2-7
d_gene: NA
CDR3nt: TGTGCCAGCAGTGAGGGTCGGGGAGACGAGCAGTACTTC
CDR3aa: CASSEGRGDEQYF

v_gene: TRBV9
abundance: once
j_gene: TRBJ1-1
d_gene: NA
CDR3nt: TGTGCCAGCAGCTTGGGATCCACGGGTGGCACTGAAGCTTTCTTT
CDR3aa: CASSLGSTGGTEAFF

v_gene: TRBV29-1
abundance: NA
j_gene: TRBJ2-2
d_gene: TRBD1
CDR3nt: TGCAGCGCCGTTGACAGGGGGCTCACCGGGGAGCTGTTTTTT
CDR3aa: CSAVDRGLTGELFF

v_gene: TRBV4-3
abundance: large
j_gene: TRBJ2-3
d_gene: NA
CDR3nt: TGCGCCAGCAGTGTAGATAGCACAGATACGCAGTATTTT
CDR3aa: CASSVDSTDTQYF

v_gene: TRBV7-9
abundance: NA
j_gene: TRBJ2-3
d_gene: NA
CDR3nt: TGTGCCAGCAGCTTAGCAGGGGTTAGCACAGATACGCAGTATTTT
CDR3aa: CASSLAGVSTDTQYF

v_gene: TRBV5-1
abundance: NA
j_gene: TRBJ2-1
d_gene: TRBD2
CDR3nt: TGCGCCAGCAAGCGGGATTACTCCGTTTACAATGAGCAGTTCTTC
CDR3aa: CASKRDYSVYNEQFF

v_gene: TRBV2
abundance: few
j_gene: TRBJ1-5
d_gene: NA
CDR3nt: TGTGCCAGCAGGGGGACGGCAAATCAGCCCCAGCATTTT
CDR3aa: CASRGTANQPQHF

v_gene: TRBV7-8
abundance: NA
j_gene: TRBJ2-1
d_gene: NA
CDR3nt: TGTGCCAGCAGCCTAGGAGGACTGGCGAGCTCCTACAATGAGCAGTTCTTC
CDR3aa: CASSLGGLASSYNEQFF

v_gene: TRBV2
abundance: NA
j_gene: TRBJ1-6
d_gene: NA
CDR3nt: TGTGCCAGCAGTGGGCAGTCGACCCCACCCCTCCACTTT
CDR3aa: CASSGQSTPPLHF

v_gene: TRBV7-9
abundance: medium-sized
j_gene: TRBJ1-1
d_gene: NA
CDR3nt: TGTGCCAGCAGCTTTACCGTGAACACTGAAGCTTTCTTT
CDR3aa: CASSFTVNTEAFF

v_gene: TRBV5-1
abundance: NA
j_gene: TRBJ2-3
d_gene: NA
CDR3nt: TGCGCCAGCAGCTTGGTACAGGGGAGGATAGATACGCAGTATTTT
CDR3aa: CASSLVQGRIDTQYF

v_gene: TRBV7-2
abundance: NA
j_gene: TRBJ1-5
d_gene: NA
CDR3nt: TGTGCCAGCAGTCAAGGGCGGGTCCACAATCAGCCCCAGCATTTT
CDR3aa: CASSQGRVHNQPQHF

v_gene: TRBV12-5
abundance: NA
j_gene: TRBJ2-1
d_gene: NA
CDR3nt: TGTGCTAGTGGTTTGGTTCTAGCAACTGAGCAGTTCTTC
CDR3aa: CASGLVLATEQFF

v_gene: TRBV10-3
abundance: NA
j_gene: TRBJ1-1
d_gene: NA
CDR3nt: TGTGCCATCAGTGAGTCGGCAGGGGCAAGGGGCACTGAAGCTTTCTTT
CDR3aa: CAISESAGARGTEAFF

v_gene: TRBV29-1
abundance: NA
j_gene: TRBJ1-5
d_gene: NA
CDR3nt: TGCAGCGCCCGGGGGGGGAGCAATCAGCCCCAGCATTTT
CDR3aa: CSARGGSNQPQHF

v_gene: TRBV19
abundance: NA
j_gene: TRBJ1-1
d_gene: NA
CDR3nt: TGTGCCAGCTCGATTAGGGGTAGGAATGAAGCTTTCTTT
CDR3aa: CASSIRGRNEAFF

v_gene: TRBV5-4
abundance: NA
j_gene: TRBJ1-2
d_gene: NA
CDR3nt: TGTGCCAGCAGCTCTCTGCGAGGAGGGGATAGGGCTGGCTACACCTTC
CDR3aa: CASSSLRGGDRAGYTF

v_gene: TRBV7-2
abundance: NA
j_gene: TRBJ2-3
d_gene: NA
CDR3nt: TGTGCCAGCAGCGCCCCGGGGGGCTCCACAGATACGCAGTATTTT
CDR3aa: CASSAPGGSTDTQYF

v_gene: TRBV14
abundance: once
j_gene: TRBJ2-7
d_gene: NA
CDR3nt: TGTGCCAGCAGCCCCCACAATTACGAGCAGTACTTC
CDR3aa: CASSPHNYEQYF

v_gene: TRBV9
abundance: NA
j_gene: TRBJ2-2
d_gene: NA
CDR3nt: TGTGCCAGCGAAGGTGGGACCGGGGAGCTGTTTTTT
CDR3aa: CASEGGTGELFF

v_gene: TRBV27
abundance: NA
j_gene: TRBJ1-1
d_gene: NA
CDR3nt: TGTGCCAGCAGTTTACACGGGAACACTGAAGCTTTCTTT
CDR3aa: CASSLHGNTEAFF

v_gene: TRBV7-9
abundance: NA
j_gene: TRBJ1-2
d_gene: NA
CDR3nt: TGTGCCAGCAGACTCCCCACAGGGTATTTGGATGGCTACACCTTC
CDR3aa: CASRLPTGYLDGYTF

v_gene: TRBV21-1
abundance: NA
j_gene: TRBJ1-5
d_gene: NA
CDR3nt: TGTGCCAGCAGCAATACGGGACAGGCACGGAACAATCAGCCCCAGCATTTT
CDR3aa: CASSNTGQARNNQPQHF

v_gene: TRBV8-2
abundance: NA
j_gene: TRBJ1-1
d_gene: NA
CDR3nt: TGTGGCAGCACATCCGCAGCCCTGCATGACGCAAGGGGGGACAGGGGAGACACTGAAGCTTTCTTT
CDR3aa: CGSTSAALHDARGDRGDTEAFF

v_gene: TRBV7-9
abundance: few
j_gene: TRBJ2-7
d_gene: TRBD1
CDR3nt: TGTGCCAGCAGCCAACGGACAGGGTTCTACGAGCAGTACTTC
CDR3aa: CASSQRTGFYEQYF

v_gene: TRBV4-1
abundance: NA
j_gene: TRBJ1-5
d_gene: NA
CDR3nt: TGCGCCAGCAGAGACCGACACTATAGCAATCAGCCCCAGCATTTT
CDR3aa: CASRDRHYSNQPQHF

v_gene: TRBV7-9
abundance: few
j_gene: TRBJ1-4
d_gene: TRBD1
CDR3nt: TGTGCCAGCAGCTTATTTACAGGGGGTGAAAAACTGTTTTTT
CDR3aa: CASSLFTGGEKLFF

v_gene: TRBV5-1
abundance: NA
j_gene: TRBJ1-2
d_gene: NA
CDR3nt: TGCGCCAGCAGCTTGCGTCAGGATGGCTACACCTTC
CDR3aa: CASSLRQDGYTF

v_gene: TRBV9
abundance: NA
j_gene: TRBJ2-3
d_gene: TRBD2
CDR3nt: TGTGCCAGCAGCCCCGGGGGACTAGCTACAGATACGCAGTATTTT
CDR3aa: CASSPGGLATDTQYF

v_gene: TRBV18
abundance: few
j_gene: TRBJ1-1
d_gene: NA
CDR3nt: TGTGCCAGCTCACCCGACAGAGCGAACACTGAAGCTTTCTTT
CDR3aa: CASSPDRANTEAFF

v_gene: TRBV5-1
abundance: NA
j_gene: TRBJ1-1
d_gene: TRBD1
CDR3nt: TGCGCCAGCAGCTTTACTACAGGGGACCTGAACACTGAAGCTTTCTTT
CDR3aa: CASSFTTGDLNTEAFF

v_gene: TRBV9
abundance: NA
j_gene: TRBJ2-5
d_gene: TRBD2
CDR3nt: TGTGCCAGCAGCGTCGGGACTAGGGAAGAGACCCAGTACTTC
CDR3aa: CASSVGTREETQYF

v_gene: TRBV9
abundance: NA
j_gene: TRBJ1-2
d_gene: TRBD1
CDR3nt: TGTGCCAGCAGCGCGGGACAGGGGGTGAGGGGCTACACCTTC
CDR3aa: CASSAGQGVRGYTF

v_gene: TRBV5-1
abundance: NA
j_gene: TRBJ1-3
d_gene: NA
CDR3nt: TGCGCCAGCAGCTTGTACCGGGGGCAAGGAAACACCATATATTTT
CDR3aa: CASSLYRGQGNTIYF

v_gene: TRBV9
abundance: NA
j_gene: TRBJ2-2
d_gene: NA
CDR3nt: TGTGCCAGCAGCGTAACAGGGCTGGCCGGGGAGCTGTTTTTT
CDR3aa: CASSVTGLAGELFF

v_gene: TRBV30
abundance: NA
j_gene: TRBJ2-1
d_gene: TRBD2
CDR3nt: TGTGCCTGGAGTGTAACATTTCCAGGGACTAGCGGGGAGTACAATGAGCAGTTCTTC
CDR3aa: CAWSVTFPGTSGEYNEQFF

v_gene: TRBV14
abundance: few
j_gene: TRBJ2-5
d_gene: NA
CDR3nt: TGTGCCAGCAGCCAGGGGTTCAGGTTCCAAGAGACCCAGTACTTC
CDR3aa: CASSQGFRFQETQYF

v_gene: TRBV2
abundance: NA
j_gene: TRBJ1-5
d_gene: TRBD1
CDR3nt: TGTGCCAGCAGTGACCCAGGTCATGACAGGGTTGGGGATCAGCCCCAGCATTTT
CDR3aa: CASSDPGHDRVGDQPQHF

v_gene: TRBV7-7
abundance: NA
j_gene: TRBJ1-5
d_gene: TRBD1
CDR3nt: TGTGCCAGCAGCTTAGCGCGCAGGGGGATTCAGTTTCTCTATAGCAATCAGCCCCAGCATTTT
CDR3aa: CASSLARRGIQFLYSNQPQHF

v_gene: TRBV7-2
abundance: NA
j_gene: TRBJ1-3
d_gene: NA
CDR3nt: TGTGCCAGCAGCTTAGTACGGGGTTCTGGAAACACCATATATTTT
CDR3aa: CASSLVRGSGNTIYF

v_gene: TRBV5-1
abundance: once
j_gene: TRBJ1-6
d_gene: NA
CDR3nt: TGCGCCAGCACTCAGGAGGTTTCGGGGAATTCACCCCTCCACTTT
CDR3aa: CASTQEVSGNSPLHF

v_gene: TRBV29-1
abundance: NA
j_gene: TRBJ2-7
d_gene: NA
CDR3nt: TGCAGCGTTGAGTTTAGGGGGGCTCACGAGCAGTACTTC
CDR3aa: CSVEFRGAHEQYF

v_gene: TRBV5-6
abundance: NA
j_gene: TRBJ1-1
d_gene: NA
CDR3nt: TGTGCCAGCAGCTGGACGGAGAACACTGAAGCTTTCTTT
CDR3aa: CASSWTENTEAFF